This T cell receptor beta chain came from a study of cytomegalovirus exposure and HLA in healthy donors. Whole-study findings and limits: TCR beta sequences reportedly predicted most subjects' HLA-A and HLA-B alleles accurately.

In the case of this clone: Its antigen is unidentified.

The PCR used 60 Vbeta and 13 Jbeta primers. Some clones are missing from TCRdb's copy, which holds only in-frame ones; the method was immunoSEQ multiplex PCR. The sample holds approximately 220,000 clones, roughly 80% seen once. Trimming cost V 3 bases and J 8 bases, with 13 bases left between them. Germline V gene lookup returns CDR1 KGHSH and CDR2 LQKENI. This CDR3 is built from 13 residues. The source is a man aged 25 to 40 in good health and CMV-seronegative. The sample taken for sequencing was PBMCs. The chain has TRBV18 and TRBJ1-2; TRBD1 might be the D (5 bases). This CDR3 reads CASSPSGGFGYTF. The CDR3 DNA sequence: TGTGCCAGCTCACCTTCGGGGGGGTTCGGCTACACCTTC.